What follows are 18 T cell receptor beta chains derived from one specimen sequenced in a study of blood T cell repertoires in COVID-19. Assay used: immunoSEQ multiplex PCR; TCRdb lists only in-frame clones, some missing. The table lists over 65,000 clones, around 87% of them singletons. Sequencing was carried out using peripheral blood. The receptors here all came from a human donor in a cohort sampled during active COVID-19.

CDR3 protein: CASSTSGIDQVIHYEQYF. The CDR3 DNA sequence: TGTGCCAGCAGTACTAGCGGGATCGACCAGGTAATTCACTACGAGCAGTACTTC. The rearrangement joins TRBV27 to TRBJ2-7, with 10 bases lining up with TRBD2. V gave up 5 bases and J gave up 3 bases; unmatched junction bases: 16. The CDR3 totals 18 residues. Germline-derived CDR1 and CDR2 are MNHEY and SMNVEV (reference sequence).

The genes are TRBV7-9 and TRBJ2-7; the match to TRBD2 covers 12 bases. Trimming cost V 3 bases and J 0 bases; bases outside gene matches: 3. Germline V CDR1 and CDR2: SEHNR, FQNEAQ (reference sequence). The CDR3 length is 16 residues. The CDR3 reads CASSLGLAGSSYEQYF. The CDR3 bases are TGTGCCAGCAGCTTGGGACTAGCGGGTTCCTCCTACGAGCAGTACTTC.

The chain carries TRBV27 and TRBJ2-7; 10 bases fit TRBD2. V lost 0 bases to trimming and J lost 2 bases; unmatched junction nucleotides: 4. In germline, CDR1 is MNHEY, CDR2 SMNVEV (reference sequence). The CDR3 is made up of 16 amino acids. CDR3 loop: CASSLSPGTSAYEQYF. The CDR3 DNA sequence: TGTGCCAGCAGTTTATCCCCCGGGACTAGCGCCTACGAGCAGTACTTC.

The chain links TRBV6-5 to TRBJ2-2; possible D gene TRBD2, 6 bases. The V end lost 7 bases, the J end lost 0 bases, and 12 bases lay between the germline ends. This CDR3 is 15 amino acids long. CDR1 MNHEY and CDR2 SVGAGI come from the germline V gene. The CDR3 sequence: CASNRDLSNTGELFF. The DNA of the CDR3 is TGTGCCAGCAATCGGGACTTATCGAACACCGGGGAGCTGTTTTTT.

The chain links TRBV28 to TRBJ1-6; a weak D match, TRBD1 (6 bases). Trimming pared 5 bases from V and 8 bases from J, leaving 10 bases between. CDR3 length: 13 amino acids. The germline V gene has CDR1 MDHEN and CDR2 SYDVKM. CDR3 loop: CASSTGMDSPLHF. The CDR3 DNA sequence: TGTGCCAGCAGTACAGGGATGGATTCACCCCTCCACTTT.

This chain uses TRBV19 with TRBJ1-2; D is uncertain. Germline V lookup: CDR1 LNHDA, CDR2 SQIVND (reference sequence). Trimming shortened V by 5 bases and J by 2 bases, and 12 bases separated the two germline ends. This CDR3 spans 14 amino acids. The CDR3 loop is CASSSGSLNYGYTF. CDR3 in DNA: TGTGCCAGTAGTTCCGGTTCGTTAAACTATGGCTACACCTTC. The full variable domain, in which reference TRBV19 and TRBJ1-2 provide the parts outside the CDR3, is DGGITQSPKYLFRKEGQNVTLSCEQNLNHDAMYWYRQDPGQGLRLIYYSQIVNDFQKGDIAEGYSVSREKKESFPLTVTSAQKNPTAFYLCASSSGSLNYGYTFGSGTRLTVV.

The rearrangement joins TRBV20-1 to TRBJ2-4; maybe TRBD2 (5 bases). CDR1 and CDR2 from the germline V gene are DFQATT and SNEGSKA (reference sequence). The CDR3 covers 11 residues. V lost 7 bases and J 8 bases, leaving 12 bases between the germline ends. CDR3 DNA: TGCAGTGTTGAGGGCCGGGACATTCAGTACTTC. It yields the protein CSVEGRDIQYF.

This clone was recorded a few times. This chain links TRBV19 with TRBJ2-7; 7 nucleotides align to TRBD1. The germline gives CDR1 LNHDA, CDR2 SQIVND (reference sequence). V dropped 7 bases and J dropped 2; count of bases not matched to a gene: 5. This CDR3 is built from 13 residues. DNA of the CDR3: TGTGCCAGTACCGGGACAGCCGCCTACGAGCAGTACTTC. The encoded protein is CASTGTAAYEQYF.

The CDR3 region is CASSLGYGDTDTQYF. In nucleotides, the CDR3 is TGCGCCAGCAGCTTGGGGTACGGGGACACAGATACGCAGTATTTT. The chain couples TRBV5-1 to TRBJ2-3; a possible D gene is TRBD2 (5 bases). The CDR3 length is 15 residues. Germline V gives CDR1 SGHRS, CDR2 YFSETQ. V lost 0 bases to trimming and J lost 2 bases, with 10 bases between them.

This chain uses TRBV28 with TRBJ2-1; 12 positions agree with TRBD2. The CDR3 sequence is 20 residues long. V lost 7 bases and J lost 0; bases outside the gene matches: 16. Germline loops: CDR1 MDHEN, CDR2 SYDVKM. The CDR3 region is CASTAWYGLAGSRSYNEQFF. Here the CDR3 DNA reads TGTGCCAGCACCGCCTGGTACGGACTAGCGGGAAGCCGCTCCTACAATGAGCAGTTCTTC.

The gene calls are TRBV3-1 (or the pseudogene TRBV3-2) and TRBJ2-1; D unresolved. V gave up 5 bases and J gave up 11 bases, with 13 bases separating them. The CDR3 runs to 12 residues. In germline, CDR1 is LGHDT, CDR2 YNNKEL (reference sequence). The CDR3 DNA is TGTGCCAGCAGCAAGGAGACGAGCCAGCAGTTCTTC. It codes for CASSKETSQQFF.

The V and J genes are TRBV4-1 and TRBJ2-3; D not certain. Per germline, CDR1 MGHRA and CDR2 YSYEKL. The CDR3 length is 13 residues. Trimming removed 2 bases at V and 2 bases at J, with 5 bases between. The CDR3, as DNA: TGCGCCAGCAGCCAACCCTTCACAGATACGCAGTATTTT. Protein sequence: CASSQPFTDTQYF.

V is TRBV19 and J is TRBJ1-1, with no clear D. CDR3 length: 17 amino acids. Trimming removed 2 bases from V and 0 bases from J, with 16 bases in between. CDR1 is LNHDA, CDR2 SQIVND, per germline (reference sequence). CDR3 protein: CASSIKAPGGLNTEAFF. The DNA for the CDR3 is TGTGCCAGTAGTATAAAGGCACCGGGTGGCTTGAACACTGAAGCTTTCTTT.

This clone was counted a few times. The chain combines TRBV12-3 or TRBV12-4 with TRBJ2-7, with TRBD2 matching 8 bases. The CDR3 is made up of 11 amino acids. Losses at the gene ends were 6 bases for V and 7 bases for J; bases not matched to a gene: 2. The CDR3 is CASRAGGEQYF. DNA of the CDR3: TGTGCCAGCAGGGCGGGGGGTGAGCAGTACTTC.

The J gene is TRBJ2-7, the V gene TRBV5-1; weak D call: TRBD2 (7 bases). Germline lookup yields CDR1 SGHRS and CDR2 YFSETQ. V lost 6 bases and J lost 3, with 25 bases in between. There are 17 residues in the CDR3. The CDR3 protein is CASTLGGRGLGDYEQYF. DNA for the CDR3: TGCGCCAGCACCCTGGGGGGGCGAGGACTAGGAGACTACGAGCAGTACTTC.

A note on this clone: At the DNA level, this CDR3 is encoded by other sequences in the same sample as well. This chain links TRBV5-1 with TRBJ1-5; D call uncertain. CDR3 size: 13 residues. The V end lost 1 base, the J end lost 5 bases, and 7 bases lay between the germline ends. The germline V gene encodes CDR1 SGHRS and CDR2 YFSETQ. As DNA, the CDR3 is TGCGCCAGCAGCTTGAGCGGAGATCAGCCCCAGCATTTT. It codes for CASSLSGDQPQHF.

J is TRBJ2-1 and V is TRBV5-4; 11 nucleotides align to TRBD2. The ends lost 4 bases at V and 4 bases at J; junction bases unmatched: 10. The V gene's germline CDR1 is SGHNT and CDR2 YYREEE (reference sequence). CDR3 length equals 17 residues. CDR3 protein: CASSIPGLADGYNEQFF. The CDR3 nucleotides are TGTGCCAGCAGCATACCGGGACTAGCGGATGGGTACAATGAGCAGTTCTTC.

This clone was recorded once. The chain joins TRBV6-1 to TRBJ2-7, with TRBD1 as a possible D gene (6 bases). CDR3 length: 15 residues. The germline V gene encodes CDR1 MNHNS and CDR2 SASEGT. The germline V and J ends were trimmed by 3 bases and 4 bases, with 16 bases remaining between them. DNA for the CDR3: TGTGCCAGCAGTGATGGGGTGAACAGGGTTTACGAGCAGTACTTC. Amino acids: CASSDGVNRVYEQYF.